The clone carrying this T cell receptor (beta chain) has only one observation. This sample stems from a study of blood T cell repertoires in COVID-19. The overall study: Samples of COVID-19 (acute and convalescent) were obtained from the United States, Italy and Spain.

Sequencing was performed with immunoSEQ multiplex PCR; in TCRdb, only in-frame clones are kept and a portion is missing. The sample records under 35,000 clones, about 81% being singletons. V lost 0 bases and J lost 6, with 12 bases in between. CDR1 is SGHRS and CDR2 is YFSETQ in the germline V gene. The CDR3 covers 15 residues. This sequence joins TRBV5-1 and TRBJ2-2; weak D call: TRBD1 (5 bases). This sequence originates from a man older than 75 with acute or convalescent COVID-19. Source material: peripheral blood. CDR3 bases: TGCGCCAGCAGCTTGGATCCAGGGCTCGCCGGGGAGCTGTTTTTT. Translation: CASSLDPGLAGELFF.